This T cell receptor (beta chain) was obtained from a study of blood T cell repertoires in COVID-19. Overall study: Italy, Spain and the United States were the sources of the convalescent and acute COVID-19 samples. The cDNA or gDNA used as material had been derived from T cells, B-cell-depleted T cells, or PBMCs.

Per germline, CDR1 SGHRS and CDR2 YFSETQ. With 3 bases removed from V and 2 bases from J, the gap between germline ends came to 14 bases. The CDR3 totals 15 residues. Under the authors' procedure: Reference gene primers were amplified, and this amplification served to estimate nucleated cell counts. TCRdb keeps only in-frame clones here, not all; method: immunoSEQ multiplex PCR. V and J calls and clone size are copied from that table; D and trimming were computed from the DNA. The sample lists 90,000 to 150,000 clones; about nine tenths were seen once. The chain joins TRBV5-1 to TRBJ2-5; D ambiguous. Input material: peripheral blood. The receptor was derived from a human donor in a cohort sampled during active COVID-19. Written as DNA, the CDR3 is TGCGCCAGCAGCTCAAACGTGGCGGCACAAGAGACCCAGTACTTC. Residues: CASSSNVAAQETQYF.